The sequence of this TCR beta chain was determined in a study of early T cells in non-severe SARS-CoV-2 infection. Study overall: The input, bulk RNA from unsorted whole blood, was sequenced, and chains were unpaired.

Trimming removed 7 bases from V and 3 bases from J, with 13 bases in between. Germline V gene lookup returns CDR1 MNHEY and CDR2 SVGEGT. The CDR3 contains 14 residues. Unique molecular identifiers (one per individual cDNA molecule) were attached. TCRdb ran MiXCR on the 5' RACE reads and lists one entry per CDR3 protein. The table lists around 81,000 distinct CDR3 sequences, 11% to 15% of them singletons. The sequence came from an adult who was a healthcare worker with PCR-confirmed SARS-CoV-2 infection or an uninfected control (not recorded which). The rearrangement uses TRBV6-2 or TRBV6-3 and TRBJ2-4; D is possibly TRBD1 (5 bases). The sequencing input was whole blood. CDR3 loop: CASKDSPVKNIQYF. Here the CDR3 DNA reads TGTGCCAGCAAAGACAGTCCGGTCAAAAACATTCAGTACTTC.